A single sample is the source of the 31 T cell receptor beta chains below, sequenced in a study of T-cell memory formation after mild COVID-19. From the 5' RACE reads, TCRdb called clonotypes with MiXCR, one entry per CDR3 protein. The repertoire holds 250,000 to 350,000 distinct CDR3 sequences, with about 17% as singletons. The material sequenced was PBMCs or a T cell subset sorted from them (not recorded which). The receptors stem from a man between 18 and 35 years old who had mild COVID-19 (a few samples of this study predate the infection). Cell type and time point are not known.

A few counts support this clonotype. The chain combines TRBV20-1 with TRBJ2-3; the D gene is possibly TRBD2 (5 bases). The length of the CDR3 is 13 residues. Germline V lookup: CDR1 DFQATT, CDR2 SNEGSKA (reference sequence). Trimming removed 6 bases at V and 9 bases at J, with 19 bases between. CDR3 sequence reads: CSAEEVRGRTQYF. CDR3 bases: TGCAGTGCAGAGGAGGTTAGAGGACGCACGCAGTATTTT.

The rearrangement links TRBV7-2 to TRBJ2-3; 9 bases are shared with TRBD1. J was trimmed by 4 bases and V by 3 bases; bases with no gene match: 5. This CDR3 region has 15 residues. Germline V gene lookup returns CDR1 SGHTA and CDR2 FQGNSA. For the CDR3, the DNA is TGTGCCAGCAGCTTGGACAGGGGTTTCGCAGATACGCAGTATTTT. Translated: CASSLDRGFADTQYF. Supplemented by reference TRBV7-2 and TRBJ2-3, the full variable domain reads GAGVSQSPSNKVTEKGKDVELRCDPISGHTALYWYRQSLGQGLEFLIYFQGNSAPDKSGLPSDRFSAERTGGSVSTLTIQRTQQEDSAVYLCASSLDRGFADTQYFGPGTRLTVL.

This clonotype has at least ten counts. The V and J genes are TRBV18 and TRBJ1-5; D is perhaps TRBD1 (6 bases). V lost 4 bases and J lost 6, with 16 bases in between. Germline lookup yields CDR1 KGHSH and CDR2 LQKENI. The CDR3 runs to 15 residues. The CDR3 here is CASSQRGAVRQPQHF. The CDR3 nucleotides are TGTGCCAGCTCACAACGGGGGGCAGTTCGTCAGCCCCAGCATTTT.

The table lists this clonotype with a few counts. The chain uses TRBV7-6 and TRBJ1-1; TRBD1 is a possible D gene (5 bases). This CDR3 contains 15 residues. The germline CDR1 and CDR2 sequences are SGHVS and FNYEAQ. Trimming cost V 4 bases and J 1 base, with 13 bases left between them. Here the CDR3 DNA reads TGTGCCAGCAGCTCACAGGAATCCCCGAACACTGAAGCTTTCTTT. It specifies CASSSQESPNTEAFF. The full variable domain, with the rest looked up from reference TRBV7-6 and TRBJ1-1, is GAGVSQSPRYKVTKRGQDVALRCDPISGHVSLYWYRQALGQGPEFLTYFNYEAQQDKSGLPNDRFSAERPEGSISTLTIQRTEQRDSAMYRCASSSQESPNTEAFFGQGTRLTVV.

In this sample, this clonotype turned up a few times. The chain couples TRBV9 to TRBJ2-7; no reliable D call. CDR1 SGDLS and CDR2 YYNGEE come from the germline V gene. The CDR3 has 13 amino acids. The ends were cut back, 2 bases at V and 3 bases at J, with 9 bases in the middle. The chain's CDR3 is CASSVGLGYEQYF. The CDR3 DNA reads TGTGCCAGCAGCGTCGGTTTAGGCTACGAGCAGTACTTC.

This clonotype was found a few times. The chain couples TRBV12-3 or TRBV12-4 to TRBJ1-2; D is ambiguous. The V end was cut by 2 bases, the J end by 4 bases, with 14 bases between. The CDR3 sequence is 15 residues long. The CDR3 protein is CASSLFLLGSYGYTF. In DNA form, the CDR3 reads TGTGCCAGCAGTTTATTTTTATTGGGGTCCTATGGCTACACCTTC.

In this sample, this clonotype turned up many times. The chain is built from TRBV5-1 and TRBJ1-6, with a weak D call TRBD1 (6 bases). The CDR3 consists of 13 residues. The germline CDR1 and CDR2 sequences are SGHRS and YFSETQ. V was pared by 4 bases and J by 7 bases, with 9 bases between. The CDR3 DNA sequence: TGCGCCAGCAGCCCGGACAGCAATTCACCCCTCCACTTT. Its translation is CASSPDSNSPLHF.

This chain links TRBV6-6 with TRBJ1-1; D possibly corresponds to TRBD1 (5 bases). The CDR3 consists of 13 residues. The germline V gene encodes CDR1 MNHNY and CDR2 SVGAGI (reference sequence). Trimming took off 9 bases at V and 10 bases at J, with 21 bases between the two ends. CDR3 coding DNA: TGTGCCAGTCTGCCCCAGGGATTTCCCGTAGCTTTCTTT. Amino acid sequence: CASLPQGFPVAFF.

There are a few counts of this clonotype. The chain carries TRBV5-6 and TRBJ2-5; 10 bases align to TRBD2. The CDR3 runs 17 residues. V lost 4 bases, J lost 0 bases, and 9 bases stayed unmatched. Germline assignment: CDR1 SGHDT and CDR2 YYEEEE. The CDR3 protein is CASSPWQRGGYQETQYF. CDR3 sequence (DNA): TGTGCCAGCAGCCCCTGGCAGCGGGGGGGGTACCAAGAGACCCAGTACTTC.

The V and J genes are TRBV19 and TRBJ1-2; D gene uncertain. With 5 bases removed from V and 4 bases from J, the gap between germline ends came to 11 bases. The CDR3 has 13 amino acids. The germline V gene has CDR1 LNHDA and CDR2 SQIVND (reference sequence). DNA for the CDR3: TGTGCCAGTAGTGAAAACCCTAGCTATGGCTACACCTTC. This translates into CASSENPSYGYTF.

This clonotype was seen ten or more times. V gene TRBV6-2 or TRBV6-3 combines with J gene TRBJ2-3; 9 positions match TRBD2. This CDR3 region has 15 residues. V shed 2 bases and J 4 bases; nucleotides not matched to a gene: 4. Germline V gene lookup returns CDR1 MNHEY and CDR2 SVGEGT. CDR3: CASSYNAGGPDTQYF. CDR3 in DNA: TGTGCCAGCAGTTACAATGCGGGGGGGCCAGATACGCAGTATTTT.

The chain has TRBV4-2 and TRBJ2-5, with D possibly matching TRBD2 (6 bases). The CDR3 has 14 residues. The germline gives CDR1 LGHNA, CDR2 YNFKEQ. Trimming pared 1 base from V and 5 bases from J, leaving 11 bases between. The CDR3 bases are TGTGCCAGCAGCCAAGGGTCGGCGGGGGAGACCCAGTACTTC. Amino acids: CASSQGSAGETQYF.

CDR3: CAISVTGANTGELFF. The CDR3 DNA reads as TGTGCCATCAGTGTGACAGGGGCGAACACCGGGGAGCTGTTTTTT. This sequence joins TRBV10-3 and TRBJ2-2; TRBD1 matches 8 bases. V lost 4 bases and J lost 0; bases outside the gene matches: 1. Germline V gene data show CDR1 as ENHRY and CDR2 as SYGVKD. This CDR3 has 15 residues.

V and J are TRBV21-1 and TRBJ2-5; TRBD1 is taken as the D call from the table, unchecked against the DNA. TRBV21-1 is a recognized pseudogene. CDR3 size: 17 residues. CDR3 protein: CASSKAPDRPREGTQYF. In DNA form, the CDR3 reads TGTGCCAGCAGCAAAGCCCCCGACAGGCCTCGGGAAGGGACCCAGTACTTC.

The chain is built from TRBV14 and TRBJ2-1; either TRBD1 or TRBD2 may fit D (5 bases each). Looked up from germline, CDR1 is SGHDN and CDR2 is FVKESK. CDR3 length: 14 residues. V dropped 3 bases and J dropped 10 bases, with 16 bases sitting between them. The CDR3 region has the DNA TGTGCCAGCAGCCACAGCCCCCGGGACCCCGAGCAGTTCTTC. This codes for CASSHSPRDPEQFF.

The V and J genes are TRBV19 and TRBJ2-6; D ambiguous. The CDR3 consists of 16 residues. CDR1 LNHDA and CDR2 SQIVND come from the germline V gene (reference sequence). V was pared by 9 bases and J by 0 bases, with 15 bases between. The CDR3 spells CASQGTISSGANVLTF. Here the CDR3 DNA reads TGTGCCAGCCAAGGAACTATCAGCTCTGGGGCCAACGTCCTGACTTTC.

J is TRBJ1-1 and V is TRBV7-3; 7 bases align to TRBD1. The CDR3 is 13 amino acids. Germline V gene data show CDR1 as SGHTA and CDR2 as FQGTGA. V was pared by 8 bases and J by 3 bases, with 6 bases of the junction left unmatched. The CDR3 loop reads CASAGGADTEAFF. The CDR3 DNA reads as TGTGCCAGCGCAGGGGGGGCGGACACTGAAGCTTTCTTT. The whole variable domain, remainder taken from reference TRBV7-3 and TRBJ1-1, is GAGVSQTPSNKVTEKGKYVELRCDPISGHTALYWYRQSLGQGPEFLIYFQGTGAADDSGLPNDRFFAVRPEGSVSTLKIQRTERGDSAVYLCASAGGADTEAFFGQGTRLTVV.

This clonotype was counted at least ten times. The chain joins TRBV7-9 to TRBJ2-5; D is tentatively TRBD1 or TRBD2 (5 bases each). This CDR3 is built from 13 residues. Between the trimmed V and J ends, which lost 5 bases and 5 bases, there was a span of 12 bases. Per the germline V gene, CDR1 is SEHNR and CDR2 is FQNEAQ (reference sequence). In DNA form, the CDR3 reads TGTGCCAGCAGCAAGGGGACCGGGGAGACCCAGTACTTC. Residues: CASSKGTGETQYF. The full variable domain, in which reference TRBV7-9 and TRBJ2-5 provide the parts outside the CDR3, is DTGVSQNPRHKITKRGQNVTFRCDPISEHNRLYWYRQTLGQGPEFLTYFQNEAQLEKSRLLSDRFSAERPKGSFSTLEIQRTEQGDSAMYLCASSKGTGETQYFGPGTRLLVL.

In its sample, this clonotype was seen once. The chain combines TRBV4-3 with TRBJ1-5; perhaps TRBD1 as D (6 bases). Germline loops: CDR1 LGHNA, CDR2 YSLEER. The CDR3 has 15 amino acids. Deletions cut 0 bases from V and 3 bases from J, with 9 bases between. The CDR3 coding sequence is TGCGCCAGCAGCCAAGACGCAGGGGACAATCAGCCCCAGCATTTT. Amino acid sequence: CASSQDAGDNQPQHF.

This clonotype was counted only a few times. V is TRBV2 and J is TRBJ2-3, with TRBD2 matching over 7 bases. After removal of 3 bases from V and 7 bases from J, the junction contained 7 bases not matched to a gene. This CDR3 has 14 residues. CDR1 SNHLY and CDR2 FYNNEI come from the germline V gene. This CDR3 is CASSDNGGKNTQYF. The DNA of the CDR3 is TGTGCCAGCAGTGATAACGGGGGGAAAAATACGCAGTATTTT. Variable domain in full (rest from reference TRBV2 and TRBJ2-3): EPEVTQTPSHQVTQMGQEVILRCVPISNHLYFYWYRQILGQKVEFLVSFYNNEISEKSEIFDDQFSVERPDGSNFTLKIRSTKLEDSAMYFCASSDNGGKNTQYFGPGTRLTVL.

A few counts support this clonotype. The chain carries TRBV12-3 or TRBV12-4 and TRBJ2-2; 11 bases align to TRBD2. The CDR3 extends over 15 amino acids. V lost 3 bases, J lost 6 bases, and 3 bases stayed unmatched. CDR3 coding DNA: TGTGCCAGCAGTTTCTTAGCGGGGGGGCCCGGGGAGCTGTTTTTT. Residues: CASSFLAGGPGELFF.

This clonotype occurred a few times. The chain uses TRBV29-1 and TRBJ2-7; tentative D call: TRBD1 (6 bases). CDR1 and CDR2 (germline): SQVTM, ANQGSEA. V lost 4 bases to trimming and J lost 0 bases, with 10 bases between them. This CDR3 region has 13 residues. The CDR3 bases are TGCAGCGTTGTCGACAGGAGCTCCTACGAGCAGTACTTC. This gives the protein CSVVDRSSYEQYF.

This clonotype came up a few times. In nucleotides, the CDR3 is TGTGCCAGCAGCCTAACGACCTCCGAGCAGTACTTC. Translation: CASSLTTSEQYF. The V and J genes are TRBV7-2 and TRBJ2-7; the D is unclear. The CDR3 is made up of 12 amino acids. The V end was cut by 5 bases, the J end by 6 bases, with 11 bases between. CDR1 SGHTA and CDR2 FQGNSA come from the germline V gene. The full variable domain, with the rest looked up from reference TRBV7-2 and TRBJ2-7, is GAGVSQSPSNKVTEKGKDVELRCDPISGHTALYWYRQSLGQGLEFLIYFQGNSAPDKSGLPSDRFSAERTGGSVSTLTIQRTQQEDSAVYLCASSLTTSEQYFGPGTRLTVT.

The chain couples TRBV9 to TRBJ1-6, with a tentative D call TRBD1 (5 bases). CDR1 is SGDLS, CDR2 YYNGEE, per germline. CDR3 length: 13 amino acids. The V and J ends lost 0 bases and 10 bases respectively, with 8 bases between them. CDR3 region: CASSVAGASPLHF. The CDR3 DNA follows: TGTGCCAGCAGCGTAGCCGGGGCATCACCCCTCCACTTT.

This clonotype has more than one count but fewer than ten. The chain joins TRBV7-8 to TRBJ2-7, with 7 bases lining up with TRBD1. The CDR3 length is 16 residues. The germline gives CDR1 SGHVS, CDR2 FQNEAQ. The V gene end was trimmed by 5 bases and the J gene end by 3 bases; junction bases not matched to a gene: 13. The CDR3 DNA is TGTGCCAGCAGCCGACAGGGAGCAGGGGCATTCTACGAGCAGTACTTC. Translation: CASSRQGAGAFYEQYF.

This clonotype has more than one count but fewer than ten. The rearrangement links TRBV2 to TRBJ2-7; D may match TRBD1 or TRBD2 (6 bases each). The V gene lost 6 bases and the J gene lost 3 bases, with 12 bases spanning the gap. The germline CDR1 and CDR2 sequences are SNHLY and FYNNEI. The CDR3 is made up of 13 amino acids. CDR3 loop: CASRRDIYYEQYV. In DNA form, the CDR3 reads TGTGCCAGCAGGCGGGACATTTACTACGAGCAGTACGTC.

This clonotype was picked up many times. This chain connects TRBV7-9 to TRBJ1-1, with D hard to call. The CDR3 spans 11 residues. CDR1 and CDR2 (germline): SEHNR, FQNEAQ (reference sequence). Trimming took off 4 bases at V and 10 bases at J, with 10 bases between the two ends. CDR3 amino acids: CASSSQGGAFF. Written as DNA, the CDR3 is TGTGCCAGCAGCTCACAAGGTGGAGCTTTCTTT.

In its sample, this clonotype was seen many times. The chain recombines TRBV5-1 with TRBJ2-3, with D possibly TRBD1 on 6 matching bases. Trimming left V 0 bases short and J 8 bases short, with 16 bases between. This CDR3 has 15 residues. The germline V gene encodes CDR1 SGHRS and CDR2 YFSETQ. CDR3 sequence: CASSLGGGPTGTQYF. The CDR3 DNA follows: TGCGCCAGCAGCTTGGGAGGGGGACCCACCGGTACGCAGTATTTT. Full variable domain (outside the CDR3, taken from reference TRBV5-1 and TRBJ2-3): KAGVTQTPRYLIKTRGQQVTLSCSPISGHRSVSWYQQTPGQGLQFLFEYFSETQRNKGNFPGRFSGRQFSNSRSEMNVSTLELGDSALYLCASSLGGGPTGTQYFGPGTRLTVL.

This clonotype was recorded many times. The V and J genes are TRBV4-3 and TRBJ2-4, with unresolved D. This CDR3 spans 17 amino acids. The germline V gene has CDR1 LGHNA and CDR2 YSLEER. V was trimmed by 0 bases and J by 5 bases, leaving 17 bases between them. The CDR3: CASSQDLGSPAQNIQYF. Here the CDR3 DNA reads TGCGCCAGCAGCCAAGATTTGGGTTCGCCTGCGCAAAACATTCAGTACTTC.

This clonotype was detected a few times. The genes are TRBV5-6 and TRBJ1-1; D is undetermined. The germline gives CDR1 SGHDT, CDR2 YYEEEE. V lost 1 base and J 1 base, leaving 11 bases between the germline ends. The CDR3 is 15 amino acids. The CDR3 here is CASSLKGRANTEAFF. The CDR3 DNA is TGTGCCAGCAGCTTGAAAGGCAGAGCGAACACTGAAGCTTTCTTT.

The chain is built from TRBV4-1 and TRBJ2-3; the D gene is possibly TRBD2 (5 bases). The germline CDR1 and CDR2 sequences are MGHRA and YSYEKL. This CDR3 region has 17 residues. Deletions cut 4 bases from V and 0 bases from J, with 17 bases between. The DNA of the CDR3 is TGCGCCAGCAGCCCCTATAACGACGGGGAAAGCACAGATACGCAGTATTTT. Translated, it gives CASSPYNDGESTDTQYF.